The 14 T cell receptor beta chains below all came from one sample that was sequenced in a study of blood T cell repertoires in COVID-19. Generated by immunoSEQ multiplex PCR, the TCRdb table keeps only in-frame clones and is missing some. The table records about 180,000 clones, approximately 80% of them present only once. The sample consisted of peripheral blood. Receptors were obtained from a woman between 40 and 55 years old with COVID-19, enrolled during active disease.

The chain links TRBV4-1 to TRBJ1-1; no clear D. CDR3 length: 15 amino acids. Germline V gene data show CDR1 as MGHRA and CDR2 as YSYEKL. V lost 1 base and J lost 5, with 14 bases in between. CDR3 residues: CASSQASLGETEAFF. DNA of the CDR3: TGCGCCAGCAGCCAAGCGTCATTAGGAGAGACTGAAGCTTTCTTT.

This CDR3 is CASSIGTVNEQFF. The CDR3 coding sequence is TGTGCCAGTAGTATAGGGACAGTCAATGAGCAGTTCTTC. This chain links TRBV19 with TRBJ2-1, with D perhaps TRBD1 (6 bases). The CDR3 has 13 residues. Germline values: CDR1 LNHDA, CDR2 SQIVND (reference sequence). V was clipped by 1 base and J by 6 bases, with 7 bases between them.

Only one count was recorded for this clone. This same CDR3 is encoded by further DNA sequences in the sample. The chain recombines TRBV5-4 with TRBJ1-2; a weak D match, TRBD1 (6 bases). This CDR3 comprises 13 residues. V was shortened by 3 bases and J by 6 bases, with 12 bases between the two germline ends. Germline loops: CDR1 SGHNT, CDR2 YYREEE (reference sequence). The chain's CDR3 is CASSSTGSDGYTF. In DNA, the CDR3 is TGTGCCAGCAGCTCCACAGGGTCCGATGGCTACACCTTC.

The rearrangement uses TRBV6-5 and TRBJ2-1; D may be TRBD2 (5 bases). There are 15 residues in the CDR3. Between the trimmed V and J ends, which lost 11 bases and 0 bases, there was a span of 17 bases. Germline V gene lookup returns CDR1 MNHEY and CDR2 SVGAGI. CDR3 residues: CACREIGSSYNEQFF. The CDR3 bases are TGTGCCTGTAGGGAGATTGGGAGCTCCTACAATGAGCAGTTCTTC.

The chain carries TRBV3-1 (or the pseudogene TRBV3-2) and TRBJ2-7, with D possibly being TRBD2 (6 bases). With 3 bases removed from V and 0 bases from J, the gap between germline ends came to 9 bases. CDR3 length: 14 amino acids. Germline V gene data show CDR1 as LGHDT and CDR2 as YNNKEL (reference sequence). The CDR3 here is CASSQRGFSYEQYF. CDR3 coding DNA: TGTGCCAGCAGCCAGCGGGGATTCTCCTACGAGCAGTACTTC.

This clone was seen more than once but under ten times. The rearrangement uses TRBV7-9 and TRBJ2-5; a weak D match, TRBD1 (5 bases). This CDR3 contains 15 residues. Germline CDR1 is SEHNR and CDR2 is FQNEAQ (reference sequence). Between the trimmed V and J ends, which lost 1 base and 2 bases, there was a span of 11 bases. The CDR3, as DNA: TGTGCCAGCAGCTTAGGGGTACAGGAGCAAGAGACCCAGTACTTC. Protein sequence: CASSLGVQEQETQYF.

As to this clone: Distinct nucleotide sequences in the sample also encode this CDR3. This rearrangement joins TRBV5-1 to TRBJ2-7; 8 bases map to TRBD1. The CDR3 runs 14 residues. V dropped 3 bases and J dropped 3; count of bases not matched to a gene: 5. Per the germline V gene, CDR1 is SGHRS and CDR2 is YFSETQ. For the CDR3, the DNA is TGCGCCAGCAGCTCGGGACAGGCTAGCTACGAGCAGTACTTC. It yields the protein CASSSGQASYEQYF. The full variable domain, rest sourced from reference TRBV5-1 and TRBJ2-7, is KAGVTQTPRYLIKTRGQQVTLSCSPISGHRSVSWYQQTPGQGLQFLFEYFSETQRNKGNFPGRFSGRQFSNSRSEMNVSTLELGDSALYLCASSSGQASYEQYFGPGTRLTVT.

The rearrangement uses TRBV25-1 and TRBJ2-5, with D possibly being TRBD1 (6 bases). The V gene's germline CDR1 is MGHDK and CDR2 SYGVNS. CDR3 size: 13 residues. V dropped 4 bases and J dropped 5 bases, with 11 bases sitting between them. CDR3: CASSGTGLETQYF. The CDR3 nucleotides read TGTGCCAGCAGTGGAACAGGGTTGGAGACCCAGTACTTC.

This rearrangement joins TRBV28 to TRBJ1-2, with D possibly being TRBD1 (6 bases). The CDR3 is 13 residues long. Germline loops: CDR1 MDHEN, CDR2 SYDVKM. V was trimmed by 5 bases and J by 8 bases, leaving 15 bases between them. CDR3 region: CASSPTGRGGYTF. The CDR3 nucleotides are TGTGCCAGCAGTCCTACAGGGCGTGGAGGCTACACCTTC.

This sequence joins TRBV4-1 and TRBJ2-7; 11 bases fit TRBD2. The CDR3 length is 15 residues. Trimming at V came to 4 bases and at J to 3 bases, leaving 5 bases not matched to a gene. In germline, CDR1 is MGHRA, CDR2 YSYEKL. The CDR3 reads CASSPAGTSGYEQYF. The CDR3 region has the DNA TGCGCCAGCAGCCCGGCCGGGACTAGCGGCTACGAGCAGTACTTC.

V is TRBV12-3 or TRBV12-4 and J is TRBJ1-6, with D uncertain. The V and J ends lost 8 bases and 10 bases respectively, with 15 bases between them. CDR3 size: 13 residues. This CDR3 is CASRETGNSPLHF. The CDR3, as DNA: TGTGCCAGCCGGGAGACGGGTAACTCACCCCTCCACTTT.

The rearrangement joins TRBV19 to TRBJ1-2; 7 positions agree with TRBD1. The trim removed 3 bases at V and 8 bases at J, leaving 12 bases unmatched. This CDR3 contains 15 residues. Per the germline V gene, CDR1 is LNHDA and CDR2 is SQIVND (reference sequence). The CDR3, as DNA: TGTGCCAGTAGTATCACCCAGACAGGGCTAGGAGGCTACACCTTC. This encodes CASSITQTGLGGYTF.

The gene calls are TRBV7-3 and TRBJ1-1, with TRBD1 as a possible D gene (6 bases). CDR1 and CDR2 from the germline V gene are SGHTA and FQGTGA. The CDR3 consists of 13 residues. V was cut by 1 base and J by 5 bases, with 8 bases left in between. CDR3 nucleotides: TGTGCCAGCAGCTTAAGTCAGGGGACTGAAGCTTTCTTT. Encoded protein: CASSLSQGTEAFF.

Only one count was recorded for this clone. The chain is built from TRBV19 and TRBJ2-7; 7 bases match TRBD2. This CDR3 has 14 residues. Germline V gene sequence: CDR1 LNHDA, CDR2 SQIVND (reference sequence). V trimming: 3 bases; J trimming: 7 bases; junction bases outside the gene matches: 9. The CDR3 spells CASSIRASGREQYF. The CDR3 DNA is TGTGCCAGTAGTATTAGGGCTAGCGGACGGGAGCAGTACTTC.